The entry below gives a single T cell receptor beta chain sequence along with its context. This clone was observed a single time. What antigen it recognizes has not been identified. Per-base qualities were not stored, and no clone one base away is much larger. TCRbeta CDR3 regions were amplified from genomic DNA using the immunoSEQ Assay, a bias-controlled multiplex PCR. The published analysis was carried out like this. Within the assay, amplification of reference gene primers was used to estimate how many nucleated cells each sample contained. To quantify the absolute abundance of each unique TCRbeta CDR3 rearrangement, sequence reads were collapsed and filtered. For each sample, productive Simpson clonality was calculated by taking the square root of Simpson's diversity index across productive rearrangements. TCRdb carries this immuneACCESS record with in-frame sequences only. Its versions omit some clonotypes, under half of them owing to an unresolved V gene in the studies checked, with the rest unexplained. D and trimming come from the DNA, and the V and J calls and clone size come from that table. The sample profile shows about 210,000 clones; less than 90% of them were found once. The top ten clonotypes cover approximately 10% of the sample.

This entry belongs to a study of blood T cell repertoires in COVID-19 (dated by TCRdb to the early 2020s). Some background on the complete study: Samples from collaborators originated in the United States, Italy and Spain and spanned both the acute and convalescent phases of COVID-19. The material from the prospective study consisted of cDNA or gDNA derived from T cells, B-cell-depleted T cells, or PBMCs. Deeply sampled blood TCRbeta repertoires from subjects exposed to, actively infected with, or recovered from COVID-19 were included in the dataset. The repertoires were made available in a free public database intended to serve as a resource for research on the immune response to SARS-CoV-2. Samples came from the ongoing ImmuneRACE study (first 160 participants) plus 1,254 subjects from 6 global collaborators. A de-identified subject ID, COVID-19 status, age in years and sex were almost always included in the sample metadata. Where HLA class I and class II types were available, the types were taken from metadata supplied by the sample provider, not from assay-based typing.

What the authors observed across the whole study: The quantity of clinical and demographic metadata differed by source and by participant and was supplied without curation.

CDR1 and CDR2 (MDHEN, SYDVKM) derive from the germline V gene. For this chain, trimming is 3 bases at the V end and 1 base at the J end, and the number of junction bases without a gene match is 7. The CDR3 runs 17 residues from the cysteine to the phenylalanine. The sequence is cut down to CDR3 DNA, 51 bases in frame from base 1. One collaborating source in Seattle enrolled patients while the patients were actively infected and followed the patients over time throughout the course of disease. Collaborating institutions collected whole blood in K2EDTA tubes following their own protocols. For TCRbeta analysis, collaborator samples were shipped as frozen whole blood, as isolated PBMCs, or as DNA extracted from either sample type.

The material sequenced was peripheral blood. The sequence came from an elderly woman with COVID-19, enrolled during active disease. The chain is made from TRBV28 and TRBJ1-4; TRBD1 lines up with 8 middle nucleotides. The encoded CDR3 is CASSFPAGGLTNEKLFF. Read as DNA, the sequence is TGTGCCAGCAGTTTCCCTGCAGGGGGCTTAACTAATGAAAAACTGTTTTTT.